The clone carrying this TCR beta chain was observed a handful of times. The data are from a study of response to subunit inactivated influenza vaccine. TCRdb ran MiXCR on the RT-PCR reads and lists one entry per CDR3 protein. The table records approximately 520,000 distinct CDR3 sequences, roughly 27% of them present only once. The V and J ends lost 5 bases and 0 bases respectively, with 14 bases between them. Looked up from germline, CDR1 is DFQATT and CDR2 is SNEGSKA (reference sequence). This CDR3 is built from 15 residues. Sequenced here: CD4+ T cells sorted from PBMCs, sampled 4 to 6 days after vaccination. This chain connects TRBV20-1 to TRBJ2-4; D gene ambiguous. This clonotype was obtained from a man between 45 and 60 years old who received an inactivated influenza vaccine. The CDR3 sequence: CSAYQQVLAKNIQYF. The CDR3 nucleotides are TGCAGTGCTTACCAACAAGTACTAGCCAAAAACATTCAGTACTTC.